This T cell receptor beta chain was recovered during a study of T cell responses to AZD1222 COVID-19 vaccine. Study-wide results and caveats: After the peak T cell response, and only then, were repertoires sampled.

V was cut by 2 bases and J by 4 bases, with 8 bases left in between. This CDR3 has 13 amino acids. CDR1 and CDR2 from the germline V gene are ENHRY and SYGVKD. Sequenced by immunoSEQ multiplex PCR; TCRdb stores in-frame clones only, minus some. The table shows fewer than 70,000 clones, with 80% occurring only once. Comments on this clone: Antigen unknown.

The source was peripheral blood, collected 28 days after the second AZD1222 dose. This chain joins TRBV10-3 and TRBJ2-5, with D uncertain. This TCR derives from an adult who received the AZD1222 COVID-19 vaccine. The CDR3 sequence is CAISEGFGETQYF. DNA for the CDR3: TGTGCCATCAGTGAGGGCTTTGGAGAGACCCAGTACTTC.